This paragraph covers one T cell receptor beta chain sequence. Trimming cost V 4 bases and J 1 base, with 18 bases left between them. Germline V CDR1 and CDR2: SGHRS, YFSETQ. The CDR3 extends over 16 amino acids. This record comes from a study of blood T cell repertoires in COVID-19. Study-level background: Samples representing acute and convalescent COVID-19 were sourced from the United States, Italy and Spain. PBMCs, B-cell-depleted T cells, or T cells were the source of the cDNA or gDNA that made up the material.

Per the study methods: Reference gene primer amplification gave estimated nucleated cell counts. Profiled with immunoSEQ multiplex PCR; TCRdb holds only in-frame clones, not every one. The D gene and trimming were derived from the DNA, and the V and J assignments and clone size from that table. The sample includes over 250,000 clones, around 87% of them seen just once. The receptor was isolated from a woman aged 50 to 65 with acute or convalescent COVID-19. The sample taken for sequencing was peripheral blood. The J gene is TRBJ2-7, the V gene TRBV5-1, with a possible D match to TRBD2 (6 bases). CDR3 amino acids: CASSLDLGGVSYEQYF. CDR3 nucleotides: TGCGCCAGCAGCCTGGACTTGGGGGGAGTATCCTACGAGCAGTACTTC.